This T cell receptor (beta chain) was recorded in a study of human T cells and chemical hapten exposure. Study-level points and caveats: Compared with pre-sensitization or healthy control sets, expanded TCRs clustered more.

Regarding time point: pre-sensitization, week 0. The treatment is: therapeutic diphenylcyclopropenone sensitization with weekly scalp DPC. The authors extracted total RNA from unfractionated whole blood. The CDR3 is 14 amino acids. Trimming left V 2 bases short and J 5 bases short, with 13 bases between. TCRdb fed the RACE reads into MiXCR, producing one record per CDR3 protein. The table has under 40,000 distinct CDR3 sequences, over 9% seen once; the top ten hold 25% to 30%. This clonotype was counted at least ten times. The antigen is undetermined. This rearrangement joins TRBV12-3 or TRBV12-4 to TRBJ2-7; D gene uncertain. This TCR was recovered from a man aged 50 to 60 with alopecia areata. Some clones in this sample may be carry-over from other donors' samples. The sequencing here drew on whole blood, taken in connection with sensitization to the hapten diphenylcyclopropenone (DPC). The chain's CDR3 is CASSLSARINEQYF. CDR3 bases: TGTGCCAGCAGTTTATCGGCGCGAATTAACGAGCAGTACTTC.